This T cell receptor beta chain was sequenced in a study of Graves' ophthalmopathy and Graves' hyperthyroidism. Whole-study results and caveats: As the model predicted ophthalmopathy progression, it achieved a sensitivity of approximately 65% and a specificity of 72.22%.

Lactation, pregnancy, uncontrolled infections and other autoimmune diseases were all grounds for excluding patients. Germline V gives CDR1 MNHNS, CDR2 SASEGT. The CDR3 consists of 12 residues. V lost 6 bases and J lost 4, with 9 bases in between. RNA transcripts were the source from which TCR beta CDR3 regions were amplified. Second-round multiplex PCR followed a first-round RT-PCR using HTBI primers. TCRdb reprocessed the multiplex PCR reads with MiXCR, giving one entry per CDR3 protein. The repertoire holds 210,000 or so distinct CDR3 sequences, with under 30% as singletons. This clonotype has at least ten counts. The antigen is not known.

V usage is TRBV6-1 and J usage is TRBJ2-5; unclear D gene. The TCR originated in a man over 45 with Graves' ophthalmopathy. Sequencing was performed on peripheral blood. CDR3 amino acids: CASSSPPETQYF. The CDR3 DNA sequence: TGTGCCAGCAGCTCCCCCCCAGAGACCCAGTACTTC.